This entry concerns a single T cell receptor beta chain. Its antigen is unidentified. This record belongs to a study of shared clonotypes between healthy human individuals. Study context: Those who served as donors were two women and a few men between the ages of 18 and 49.

For sorted subsets, 150 to 200 ng DNA per replicate equaled 30,000 or so T cell genomes. Here immunoSEQ multiplex PCR was the method, and the copy in TCRdb shows in-frame clones only, minus some. The sample lists roughly 1,500,000 clones; about 98.5% were seen once. Findings and caveats of the study: A few donors had about 5% of their naive CD4 clonotypes in common.

The CDR3 totals 13 residues. Germline CDR1 is MNHEY and CDR2 is SVGAGI. The germline V and J ends were trimmed by 5 bases and 9 bases, with 16 bases remaining between them. This sequence joins TRBV6-5 and TRBJ1-2, with D perhaps TRBD1 (5 bases). What was sequenced was naive CD4+ T cells sorted from blood. This sample's subset: CD45RA+ positively selected. This receptor was identified in a man under 40 in good health. The CDR3: CASSKQAGARYTF. The CDR3 DNA reads as TGTGCCAGCAGTAAACAAGCCGGGGCCCGCTACACCTTC.